This TCR beta chain emerged from a study of shared T cell receptors in the human thymus. Method: immunoSEQ multiplex PCR; TCRdb's copy keeps in-frame clones and lacks some. The sample lists roughly 560,000 clones, around 78% occurring once. CDR3 length: 12 residues. CDR1 SGHRS and CDR2 YFSETQ come from the germline V gene. Trimming pared 2 bases from V and 6 bases from J, leaving 8 bases between. Another study also made use of these data, one on human thymus T cells. From that paper: Resected material from corrective heart surgery provided the thymus tissue analysed. Highly overlapping thymic repertoires in unrelated individuals were reported by related research.

Sequencing was performed on thymocytes. The clonotype was recovered from a boy under two years old with a congenital heart defect. V and J are TRBV5-1 and TRBJ1-2; D possibly corresponds to TRBD1 (5 bases). CDR3: CASSFGRDGYTF. Here the CDR3 DNA reads TGCGCCAGCAGCTTCGGCAGGGATGGCTACACCTTC.